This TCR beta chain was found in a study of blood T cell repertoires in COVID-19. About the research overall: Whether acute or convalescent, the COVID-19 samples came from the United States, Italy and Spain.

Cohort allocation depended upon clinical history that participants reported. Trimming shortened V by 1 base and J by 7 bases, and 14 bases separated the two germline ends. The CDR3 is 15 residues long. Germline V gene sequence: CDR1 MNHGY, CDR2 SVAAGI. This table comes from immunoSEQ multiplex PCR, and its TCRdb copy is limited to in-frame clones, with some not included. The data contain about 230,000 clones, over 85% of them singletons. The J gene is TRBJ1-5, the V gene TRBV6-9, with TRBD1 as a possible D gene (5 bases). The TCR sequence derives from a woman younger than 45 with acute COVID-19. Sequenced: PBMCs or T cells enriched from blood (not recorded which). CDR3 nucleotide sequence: TGTGCCAGCAGTTATTTGGACATGAGCAGCCAGCCCCAGCATTTT. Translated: CASSYLDMSSQPQHF.